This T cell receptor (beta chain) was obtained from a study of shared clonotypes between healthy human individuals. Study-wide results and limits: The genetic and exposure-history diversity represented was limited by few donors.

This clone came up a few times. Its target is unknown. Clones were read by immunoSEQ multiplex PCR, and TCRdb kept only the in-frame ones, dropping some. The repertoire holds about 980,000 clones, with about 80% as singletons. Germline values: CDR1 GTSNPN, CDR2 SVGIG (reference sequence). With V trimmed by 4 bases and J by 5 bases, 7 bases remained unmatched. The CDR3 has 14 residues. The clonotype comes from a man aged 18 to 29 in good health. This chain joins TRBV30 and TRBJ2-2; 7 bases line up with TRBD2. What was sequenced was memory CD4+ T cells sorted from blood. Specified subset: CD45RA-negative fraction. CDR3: CAWMGGKGTGELFF. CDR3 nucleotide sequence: TGTGCCTGGATGGGAGGGAAGGGGACCGGGGAGCTGTTTTTT. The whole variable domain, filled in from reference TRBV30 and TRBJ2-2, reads SQTIHQWPATLVQPVGSPLSLECTVEGTSNPNLYWYRQAAGRGLQLLFYSVGIGQISSEVPQNLSASRPQDRQFILSSKKLLLSDSGFYLCAWMGGKGTGELFFGEGSRLTVL.